Following are 23 T cell receptor beta chains from one sample sequenced in a study of OX40 agonist ivuxolimab in advanced cancers. Sequencing used immunoSEQ multiplex PCR; TCRdb keeps in-frame clones, though not all of them. The sample includes roughly 40,000 clones, roughly 77% of them seen just once. The sequencing used CD4+ or CD8+ T cells sorted from blood, collected in a trial of the OX40 agonist ivuxolimab. The receptors originated from an adult with an advanced solid tumor such as melanoma, head and neck, liver or kidney cancer.

V usage is TRBV7-9 and J usage is TRBJ2-2; D unclear. V was trimmed by 1 base and J by 6 bases, leaving 6 bases between them. Germline V CDR1 and CDR2: SEHNR, FQNEAQ (reference sequence). CDR3 length: 13 residues. The CDR3, as DNA: TGTGCCAGCAGCTTAGTTCAGCCCGGGGAGCTGTTTTTT. It yields the protein CASSLVQPGELFF.

The CDR3 coding sequence is TGTGCCAGCAGCCACGGACTAGCGGGCACCGGGGAGCTGTTTTTT. Protein product: CASSHGLAGTGELFF. The rearrangement joins TRBV7-3 to TRBJ2-2, with TRBD2 matching over 11 bases. The germline gives CDR1 SGHTA, CDR2 FQGTGA. There are 15 residues in the CDR3. Trimming took 5 bases from V and 4 from J; bases not matched to a gene: 3.

This clone was detected a few times. The rearrangement links TRBV5-8 to TRBJ2-5, with D possibly TRBD2 on 5 matching bases. Trimming left V 5 bases short and J 4 bases short, with 9 bases between. The CDR3 runs to 12 residues. Germline CDR1 and CDR2: SGHTS and YDEGEE. CDR3 loop: CASSGGRETQYF. The CDR3 DNA follows: TGTGCCAGCAGTGGAGGTCGAGAGACCCAGTACTTC.

This sequence joins TRBV19 and TRBJ2-3, with TRBD1 as a possible D gene (6 bases). Between the trimmed V and J ends, which lost 5 bases and 6 bases, there was a span of 21 bases. Germline-derived CDR1 and CDR2 are LNHDA and SQIVND (reference sequence). The length of the CDR3 is 16 residues. The DNA for the CDR3 is TGTGCCAGTAGTGGAGTGATAGGGCAGGGGTACGATACGCAGTATTTT. Protein sequence: CASSGVIGQGYDTQYF.

CDR3 nucleotide sequence: TGTGCCAGTAGTAAAACCGGGACTAGCGGTTACAATGAGCAGTTCTTC. This sequence encodes CASSKTGTSGYNEQFF. This chain connects TRBV19 to TRBJ2-1, with 11 nucleotides matching TRBD2. V gave up 4 bases and J gave up 4 bases; unmatched junction bases: 6. CDR1 and CDR2 from the germline V gene are LNHDA and SQIVND (reference sequence). The CDR3 loop spans 16 amino acids.

The chain couples TRBV6-1 to TRBJ1-5; a weak D match, TRBD1 (5 bases). The CDR3 has 14 amino acids. Germline CDR1 reads MNHNS; CDR2 reads SASEGT. Trimming left V 6 bases short and J 0 bases short, with 9 bases between. The CDR3 sequence is CASSWGSSNQPQHF. CDR3 bases: TGTGCCAGCAGCTGGGGGAGTAGCAATCAGCCCCAGCATTTT.

The chain links TRBV5-1 to TRBJ1-1, with D possibly TRBD1 on 6 matching bases. The CDR3 length is 15 residues. With 4 bases removed from V and 3 bases from J, the gap between germline ends came to 16 bases. CDR1 and CDR2 (germline): SGHRS, YFSETQ. The CDR3 sequence is CASSPGAGIYTEAFF. The CDR3 DNA follows: TGCGCCAGCAGCCCGGGGGCAGGGATCTACACTGAAGCTTTCTTT.

The chain uses TRBV7-8 and TRBJ1-2; D is undetermined. Germline V gives CDR1 SGHVS, CDR2 FQNEAQ. Between the trimmed V and J ends, which lost 5 bases and 4 bases, there was a span of 17 bases. This CDR3 region has 15 residues. CDR3 DNA sequence: TGTGCCAGCAGCGGAGCATTTAGGCAGGCCTATGGCTACACCTTC. This translates into CASSGAFRQAYGYTF.

The chain carries TRBV5-1 and TRBJ2-6; no reliable D call. Germline loops: CDR1 SGHRS, CDR2 YFSETQ. This CDR3 is built from 15 residues. V was clipped by 0 bases and J by 4 bases, with 8 bases between them. The CDR3 reads CASSLEVAGANVLTF. Written as DNA, the CDR3 is TGCGCCAGCAGCTTGGAGGTAGCCGGGGCCAACGTCCTGACTTTC.

V gene TRBV11-2 combines with J gene TRBJ2-2; D perhaps matches TRBD2 (6 bases). The CDR3 runs 15 residues. V gave up 0 bases and J gave up 16 bases, with 21 bases separating them. Germline CDR1 reads SGHAT; CDR2 reads FQNNGV. The CDR3 loop is CASSLDTGIPGTQFF. CDR3 coding DNA: TGTGCCAGCAGCTTAGATACGGGAATCCCGGGGACTCAGTTTTTT. The entire variable domain, with the rest obtained from reference TRBV11-2 and TRBJ2-2, is as follows: EAGVAQSPRYKIIEKRQSVAFWCNPISGHATLYWYQQILGQGPKLLIQFQNNGVVDDSQLPKDRFSAERLKGVDSTLKIQPAKLEDSAVYLCASSLDTGIPGTQFFGEGSRLTVL.

V and J are TRBV11-3 and TRBJ1-1; possibly TRBD1 for D (6 bases). The germline V gene encodes CDR1 SGHNT and CDR2 YENEEA. V lost 0 bases and J 1 base, leaving 6 bases between the germline ends. The CDR3 consists of 14 residues. The CDR3 nucleotides read TGTGCCAGCAGCTTAGAACAGGGGAACACTGAAGCTTTCTTT. Its translation: CASSLEQGNTEAFF.

The chain couples TRBV7-2 to TRBJ2-7, with TRBD2 as a possible D gene (7 bases). Trimming stripped 5 bases from V and 0 bases from J, with 14 bases between. From germline, CDR1 is SGHTA and CDR2 FQGNSA. This CDR3 has 15 amino acids. The CDR3 nucleotides read TGTGCCAGCAGCCTGGCGGGGGCGAGCTCCTACGAGCAGTACTTC. Translated: CASSLAGASSYEQYF.

This chain links TRBV6-6 with TRBJ1-2; TRBD1 aligns across 10 bases. This CDR3 is 16 amino acids long. After removal of 4 bases from V and 7 bases from J, the junction contained 12 bases not matched to a gene. The germline V gene has CDR1 MNHNY and CDR2 SVGAGI (reference sequence). CDR3 DNA sequence: TGTGCCAGCAGTTCGCTACGTCCCGGGACAGGGGTTGGCTACACCTTC. Protein: CASSSLRPGTGVGYTF.

This clone is labeled medium-sized. This chain uses TRBV4-2 with TRBJ2-1, with 11 bases aligning to TRBD2. The junction had 4 bases not matched to a gene; V was cut back by 2 bases and J by 4 bases. There are 16 residues in the CDR3. CDR1 LGHNA and CDR2 YNFKEQ come from the germline V gene. CDR3: CASSQWGTSGYNEQFF. Here the CDR3 DNA reads TGTGCCAGCAGCCAATGGGGGACTAGCGGTTACAATGAGCAGTTCTTC.

This chain uses TRBV25-1 with TRBJ1-3; D is ambiguous. The V gene lost 7 bases and the J gene lost 0 bases, with 13 bases spanning the gap. Germline V gene sequence: CDR1 MGHDK, CDR2 SYGVNS. CDR3 length equals 15 residues. The CDR3 spells CASTRADGSGNTIYF. The CDR3, as DNA: TGTGCCAGCACCCGGGCCGACGGCTCTGGAAACACCATATATTTT.

With respect to this clone: Germline is not matched at one junction end, which may reflect a read error. This chain links TRBV7-3 with TRBJ2-7, with no clear D. This CDR3 comprises 14 residues. Per germline, CDR1 SGHTA and CDR2 FQGTGA. The CDR3, as DNA: TGTGCCAGCAGCTTACTGGCAGCCTCCAACGAGCAGTACTTC. As protein: CASSLLAASNEQYF.

In this sample, this clone turned up once. The chain joins TRBV11-3 to TRBJ2-3; D gene unclear. V was clipped by 2 bases and J by 1 base, with 7 bases between them. CDR3 size: 14 residues. CDR1 is SGHNT and CDR2 is YENEEA in the germline V gene. The CDR3 DNA reads TGTGCCAGCAGCTTATATGCCGGCACAGATACGCAGTATTTT. Residues: CASSLYAGTDTQYF.

In its sample, this clone was seen a few times. This chain connects TRBV5-1 to TRBJ1-1; TRBD1 is a possible D gene (5 bases). The CDR3 has 17 amino acids. V was pared by 2 bases and J by 3 bases, with 20 bases between. Germline V gives CDR1 SGHRS, CDR2 YFSETQ. For the CDR3, the DNA is TGCGCCAGCAGCTTAGGACGGGGGAGTGTTGGGGACACTGAAGCTTTCTTT. It is translated as CASSLGRGSVGDTEAFF.

The chain combines TRBV6-1 with TRBJ1-2, with D maybe TRBD1 (5 bases). The length of the CDR3 is 13 residues. V was trimmed by 8 bases and J by 2 bases, leaving 12 bases between them. The germline V gene has CDR1 MNHNS and CDR2 SASEGT. This chain's CDR3 is CASLLDRNYGYTF. The DNA of the CDR3 is TGTGCCAGCCTGCTAGACAGAAACTATGGCTACACCTTC.

This chain connects TRBV29-1 to TRBJ2-5; D not certain. CDR1 SQVTM and CDR2 ANQGSEA come from the germline V gene. The ends were cut back, 4 bases at V and 4 bases at J, with 10 bases in the middle. The CDR3 contains 12 residues. In DNA, the CDR3 is TGCAGCGTTGTGTGGGTGGCAGAGACCCAGTACTTC. It is translated as CSVVWVAETQYF. Complete variable domain (other parts from reference TRBV29-1 and TRBJ2-5): SAVISQKPSRDICQRGTSLTIQCQVDSQVTMMFWYRQQPGQSLTLIATANQGSEATYESGFVIDKFPISRPNLTFSTLTVSNMSPEDSSIYLCSVVWVAETQYFGPGTRLLVL.

This chain links TRBV5-6 with TRBJ1-1, with D hard to call. Trimming took 0 bases from V and 2 from J, leaving 11 bases between them. The CDR3 covers 15 residues. CDR1 and CDR2 (germline): SGHDT, YYEEEE. The CDR3 region has the DNA TGTGCCAGCAGCTTGGGAGTGAGGGTAAACACTGAAGCTTTCTTT. Its protein is CASSLGVRVNTEAFF.

The V and J genes are TRBV27 and TRBJ2-6, with D hard to call. Germline V gene lookup returns CDR1 MNHEY and CDR2 SMNVEV (reference sequence). The CDR3 contains 18 residues. Trimming took off 3 bases at V and 0 bases at J, with 15 bases between the two ends. CDR3 in DNA: TGTGCCAGCAGTTTGAGCCGGTCCCCATTCTCTGGGGCCAACGTCCTGACTTTC. This translates into CASSLSRSPFSGANVLTF.

The chain joins TRBV11-2 to TRBJ1-3, with no clear D. V was clipped by 4 bases and J by 2 bases, with 9 bases between them. The CDR3 has 14 amino acids. From germline, CDR1 is SGHAT and CDR2 FQNNGV. The CDR3 loop reads CASSWDYAGNTIYF. The CDR3 nucleotides are TGTGCCAGCAGCTGGGATTACGCTGGAAACACCATATATTTT.